This T cell receptor (beta chain) was profiled in a study of T cell repertoires in cytomegalovirus infection. In its sample, this clonotype was seen many times. The antigen is not known. Germline V lookup: CDR1 MGHRA, CDR2 YSYEKL. The CDR3 loop spans 16 amino acids. With 0 bases removed from V and 3 bases from J, the gap between germline ends came to 12 bases. Study observations and caveats: Identification of carriers of CMV plus the relevant HLA was performed using cumulative public TCR beta family frequency.

One entry per CDR3 protein results from TCRdb running MiXCR on the reads. In the table there are 300,000 to 400,000 distinct CDR3 sequences, around a quarter of which are singletons. This chain uses TRBV4-1 with TRBJ1-5; D is undetermined. This clonotype was sampled from a human donor in good health (CMV status not recorded). Some clones in this sample may be carry-over from other donors' samples. Sequenced here: cultured PBMCs, sampled from culture after CMV antigen stimulation. This CDR3 reads CASSQDSDGYNQPQHF. The CDR3 coding sequence is TGCGCCAGCAGCCAAGATTCCGACGGCTACAATCAGCCCCAGCATTTT.